This T cell receptor beta chain appears in the sequencing data of a study of cytomegalovirus exposure and HLA in healthy donors. The CDR3 totals 16 residues. J was trimmed by 3 bases and V by 0 bases; bases with no gene match: 4. Germline CDR1 is SGHRS and CDR2 is YFSETQ. Whereas donors were nominally healthy upon sampling, unrecorded immune exposures were probable. With 60 Vbeta and 13 Jbeta primers, the PCR was carried out. TCRdb keeps only in-frame clones here, not all; method: immunoSEQ multiplex PCR. The data hold about 110,000 clones, with approximately 58% observed a single time. The V call is TRBV5-1, the J call TRBJ1-5; 9 bases match TRBD1. Source material: PBMCs. This TCR was recovered from a woman aged 25 to 39 in good health and CMV-seronegative. In DNA form, the CDR3 reads TGCGCCAGCAGCTTGGGGGGACAGGGACTCAATCAGCCCCAGCATTTT. Its protein is CASSLGGQGLNQPQHF.